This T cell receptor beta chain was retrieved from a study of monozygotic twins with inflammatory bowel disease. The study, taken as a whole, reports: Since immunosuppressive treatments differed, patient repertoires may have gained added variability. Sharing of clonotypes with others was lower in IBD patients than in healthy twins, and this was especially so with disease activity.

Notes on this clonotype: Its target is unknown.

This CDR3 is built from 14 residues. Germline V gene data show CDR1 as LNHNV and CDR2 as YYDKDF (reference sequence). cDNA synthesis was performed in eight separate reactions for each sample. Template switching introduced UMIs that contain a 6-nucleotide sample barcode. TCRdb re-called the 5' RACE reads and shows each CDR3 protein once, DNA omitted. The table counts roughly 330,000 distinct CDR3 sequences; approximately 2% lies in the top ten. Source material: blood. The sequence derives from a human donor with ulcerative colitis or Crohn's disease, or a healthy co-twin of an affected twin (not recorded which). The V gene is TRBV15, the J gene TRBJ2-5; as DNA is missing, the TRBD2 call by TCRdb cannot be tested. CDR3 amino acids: CATSPEGKEETQYF.